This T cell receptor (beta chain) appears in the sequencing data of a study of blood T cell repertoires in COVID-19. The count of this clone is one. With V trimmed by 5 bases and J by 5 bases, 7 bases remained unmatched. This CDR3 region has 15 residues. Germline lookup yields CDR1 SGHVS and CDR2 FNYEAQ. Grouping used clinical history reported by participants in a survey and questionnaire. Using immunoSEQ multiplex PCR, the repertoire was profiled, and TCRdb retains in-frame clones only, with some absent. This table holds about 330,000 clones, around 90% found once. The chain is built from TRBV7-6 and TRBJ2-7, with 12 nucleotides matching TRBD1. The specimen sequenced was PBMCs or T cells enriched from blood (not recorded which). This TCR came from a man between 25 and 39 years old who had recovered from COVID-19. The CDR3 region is CASSQGQGARNEQYF. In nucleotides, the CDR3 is TGTGCCAGCAGCCAGGGACAGGGGGCGCGCAACGAGCAGTACTTC.